This T cell receptor beta chain was found in a study of spatial heterogeneity in lung cancer. Looking at the study overall: Consistent detection of more beta-chain than alpha-chain sequences was observed. The study's findings and limits: Beta chains had roughly 13% coverage of tumor T cells, and alpha chains had roughly 7%. Tumoral mutation counts were tracked by counts of expanded intratumoral alpha and beta TCRs.

The ends were cut back, 6 bases at V and 7 bases at J, with 19 bases in the middle. This CDR3 spans 16 amino acids. Germline-derived CDR1 and CDR2 are MDHEN and SYDVKM. Time point here: sample taken at primary tumor resection. The cohort: 70 to 75 early-stage, untreated non-small cell lung cancer patients. Material for sequencing was whole RNA from tumor, nontumor lung or frozen PBMC, left unsorted. This clonotype counts as medium-sized. The antigen is unknown. TCRdb processed the 5' RACE reads anew with MiXCR; each CDR3 protein has one entry. The repertoire consists of roughly 2,100 distinct CDR3 sequences, with about 8% occurring once and the leading ten covering 20% to 25%.

This TCR derives from a male donor with early-stage non-small cell lung cancer. The J gene is TRBJ1-6, the V gene TRBV28; no clear D. Sequences were derived from lung tumor tissue, sampled at surgery. The CDR3 here is CASSPPRVRLNSPLHF. The CDR3 DNA reads TGTGCCAGCAGCCCTCCCCGTGTCAGGCTCAATTCACCCCTCCACTTT.